This T cell receptor beta chain emerged from a study of CD4 T cells in relation to SARS-CoV-2 and coronaviruses. Study in general: The negative reference was HIV-1 Nef peptide pool or peptide-free culture. Shared crossreactive spike epitopes were mapped to their HLA restriction.

Unexposed donor CD4+ T cells date from 2011-2018, before the COVID-19 pandemic. After ten to eleven days of culture, CD4+ T cells were isolated. As cell numbers allowed, unexposed-donor CD4+ T cells faced SARS-CoV-2 S/N and four cold-coronavirus spikes. In the case of this clone: Its antigen is not known.

Profiled with immunoSEQ multiplex PCR; TCRdb holds only in-frame clones, not every one. The data hold more than 20,000 clones, with roughly 79% observed a single time. CDR1 and CDR2 from the germline V gene are SGHTS and YDEGEE. V was cut by 1 base and J by 4 bases, with 12 bases left in between. The CDR3 loop spans 15 amino acids. V and J are TRBV5-8 and TRBJ1-5; no reliable D call. This TCR came from a human donor in good health. Material for sequencing was CD4+ T cells from PBMCs, cultured in vitro. CDR3 sequence (DNA): TGTGCCAGCAGCTTGAAGGTAGGACGGAATCAGCCCCAGCATTTT. This translates into CASSLKVGRNQPQHF. The variable domain in full, completed from reference TRBV5-8 and TRBJ1-5, reads EAGVTQSPTHLIKTRGQQATLRCSPISGHTSVYWYQQALGLGLQFLLWYDEGEERNRGNFPPRFSGRQFPNYSSELNVNALELEDSALYLCASSLKVGRNQPQHFGDGTRLSIL.